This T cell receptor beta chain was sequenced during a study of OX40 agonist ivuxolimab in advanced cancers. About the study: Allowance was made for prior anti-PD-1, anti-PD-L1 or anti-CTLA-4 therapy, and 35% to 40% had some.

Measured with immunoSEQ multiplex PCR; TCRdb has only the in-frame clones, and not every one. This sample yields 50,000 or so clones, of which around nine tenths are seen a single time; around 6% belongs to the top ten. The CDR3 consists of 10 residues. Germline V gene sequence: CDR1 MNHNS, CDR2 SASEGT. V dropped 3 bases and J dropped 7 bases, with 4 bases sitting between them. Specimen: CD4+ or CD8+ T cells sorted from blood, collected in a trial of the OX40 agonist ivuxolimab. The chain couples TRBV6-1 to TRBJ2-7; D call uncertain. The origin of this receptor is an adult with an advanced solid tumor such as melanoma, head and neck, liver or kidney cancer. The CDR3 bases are TGTGCCAGCAGTGACTGGGAGCAGTACGTC. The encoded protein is CASSDWEQYV.